This section outlines one T cell receptor beta chain sequence together with its context. The record originates from a study of blood T cell repertoires in COVID-19. About the study: Samples of COVID-19 (acute and convalescent) were obtained from the United States, Italy and Spain.

Self-reported history from a screening survey and questionnaire set each donor's cohort. The recovered donors of Cohort 3 showed two negative PCRs, clearance, or symptom resolution. Under the authors' procedure: Cell counts per sample came from amplifying reference gene primers. Produced via immunoSEQ multiplex PCR; TCRdb's table is partial and in-frame only. From that table come the V and J calls and clone size; the DNA was used to work out D and trimming. Of approximately 170,000 clones in the sample, less than 90% were seen once. Between the trimmed V and J ends, which lost 2 bases and 7 bases, there was a span of 8 bases. The germline V gene encodes CDR1 SGHTA and CDR2 FQGNSA. CDR3 length: 13 residues.

This chain uses TRBV7-2 with TRBJ1-4; TRBD1 might be the D (5 bases). Source material: PBMCs or T cells enriched from blood (not recorded which). This TCR derives from a woman aged 45-60 years who had recovered from COVID-19. DNA of the CDR3: TGTGCCAGCAGCTTACTGGGGGGTGAAAAACTGTTTTTT. This gives the protein CASSLLGGEKLFF.